Following are 19 T cell receptor beta chains from one sample sequenced in a study of blood T cell repertoires in COVID-19. Some clones are missing from TCRdb's copy, which holds only in-frame ones; the method was immunoSEQ multiplex PCR. The data hold approximately 200,000 clones, with around four fifths observed a single time. The sequencing sample was made of PBMCs or T cells enriched from blood (not recorded which). The receptors originated from a man aged 35 to 55 who had recovered from COVID-19.

CDR3 loop: CAWSYGQGSHNEQFF. CDR3 sequence (DNA): TGTGCCTGGAGTTATGGACAGGGGTCCCACAATGAGCAGTTCTTC. The gene calls are TRBV30 and TRBJ2-1; TRBD1 aligns across 9 bases. With V trimmed by 2 bases and J by 5 bases, 7 bases remained unmatched. The CDR3 spans 15 residues. In germline, CDR1 is GTSNPN, CDR2 SVGIG (reference sequence).

This chain links TRBV19 with TRBJ1-3, with D unclear. V dropped 4 bases and J dropped 2 bases, with 24 bases sitting between them. The CDR3 contains 19 residues. Germline V CDR1 and CDR2: LNHDA, SQIVND (reference sequence). The CDR3 reads CASSKWEGVRLRPGNTIYF. The CDR3 DNA reads TGTGCCAGTAGTAAATGGGAAGGTGTCCGACTACGGCCTGGAAACACCATATATTTT.

The V call is TRBV5-4, the J call TRBJ1-1; D might be TRBD1 (6 bases). Trimming stripped 4 bases from V and 7 bases from J, with 14 bases between. The CDR3 has 13 residues. Germline V gene data show CDR1 as SGHNT and CDR2 as YYREEE (reference sequence). DNA of the CDR3: TGTGCCAGCAGCCCATCCGGGACATTTGAAGCTTTCTTT. Protein sequence: CASSPSGTFEAFF.

V usage is TRBV12-3 or TRBV12-4 and J usage is TRBJ1-2; the D gene is possibly TRBD1 (5 bases). V was clipped by 3 bases and J by 4 bases, with 9 bases between them. The CDR3 spans 13 residues. As DNA, the CDR3 is TGTGCCAGCAGTTTTCAGGGATCCTATGGCTACACCTTC. Translation gives CASSFQGSYGYTF.

The V call is TRBV10-1, the J call TRBJ2-3; 8 positions match TRBD2. V trimming: 2 bases; J trimming: 0 bases; junction bases outside the gene matches: 4. CDR1 and CDR2 (germline): WNHNN, SYGVQD (reference sequence). The CDR3 extends over 16 amino acids. This CDR3 reads CASSEGSGRSTDTQYF. Written as DNA, the CDR3 is TGCGCCAGCAGTGAGGGGAGCGGGAGAAGCACAGATACGCAGTATTTT.

CDR3 loop: CASSFRTGVRTEAFF. The CDR3 DNA reads TGTGCCAGCAGCTTTAGGACAGGGGTTCGAACTGAAGCTTTCTTT. The chain employs TRBV5-6 and TRBJ1-1, with 9 positions matching TRBD1. Unmatched junction bases numbered 7, after V lost 2 bases and J lost 5 bases. Germline loops: CDR1 SGHDT, CDR2 YYEEEE. This CDR3 has 15 amino acids.

V usage is TRBV5-6 and J usage is TRBJ1-2, with no clear D. The CDR3 consists of 17 residues. V gave up 0 bases and J gave up 1 base, with 16 bases separating them. Germline CDR1 reads SGHDT; CDR2 reads YYEEEE. The CDR3 reads CASSLGGSLANNYGYTF. In DNA form, the CDR3 reads TGTGCCAGCAGCTTGGGAGGCAGTCTAGCCAATAACTATGGCTACACCTTC. The variable domain in full, with the rest retrieved from reference TRBV5-6 and TRBJ1-2, is DAGVTQSPTHLIKTRGQQVTLRCSPKSGHDTVSWYQQALGQGPQFIFQYYEEEERQRGNFPDRFSGHQFPNYSSELNVNALLLGDSALYLCASSLGGSLANNYGYTFGSGTRLTVV.

This chain links TRBV5-1 with TRBJ1-3; TRBD1 matches 12 bases. Germline CDR1 SGHRS, CDR2 YFSETQ. Trimming removed 4 bases from V and 0 bases from J; junction bases left unmatched: 2. This CDR3 is built from 16 residues. The CDR3 DNA sequence: TGCGCCAGCAGCCTGGGACAGGGGGCCTCTGGAAACACCATATATTTT. Its translation is CASSLGQGASGNTIYF.

The V call is TRBV19, the J call TRBJ2-2; 9 bases agree with TRBD1. J was trimmed by 3 bases and V by 6 bases; bases with no gene match: 2. The CDR3 totals 14 residues. Germline lookup yields CDR1 LNHDA and CDR2 SQIVND (reference sequence). CDR3 residues: CASRDRGDTGELFF. The DNA of the CDR3 is TGTGCCAGTAGGGACAGGGGCGACACCGGGGAGCTGTTTTTT.

The genes are TRBV27 and TRBJ2-7, with D possibly TRBD2 on 5 matching bases. CDR3 length: 15 amino acids. Germline CDR1 and CDR2: MNHEY and SMNVEV (reference sequence). V was shortened by 5 bases and J by 3 bases, with 17 bases between the two germline ends. CDR3 sequence reads: CASSPMARVCYEQYF. CDR3 sequence (DNA): TGTGCCAGCAGTCCAATGGCGAGGGTTTGCTACGAGCAGTACTTC.

V is TRBV24-1 and J is TRBJ2-1; TRBD2 aligns across 8 bases. The CDR3 runs to 13 residues. Germline V CDR1 and CDR2: KGHDR, SFDVKD. Unmatched junction bases numbered 7, after V lost 7 bases and J lost 9 bases. The CDR3 sequence: CATSGGAFGEQFF. The CDR3 coding sequence is TGTGCCACCAGCGGGGGGGCGTTCGGTGAGCAGTTCTTC.

This clone was counted only a few times. This chain links TRBV5-1 with TRBJ2-1; the match to TRBD1 covers 7 bases. Germline assignment: CDR1 SGHRS and CDR2 YFSETQ. The CDR3 sequence is 14 residues long. V lost 3 bases to trimming and J lost 4 bases; unmatched junction nucleotides: 4. CDR3 nucleotide sequence: TGCGCCAGCAGCTCGCCGGGACAGTACAATGAGCAGTTCTTC. This gives the protein CASSSPGQYNEQFF.

V gene TRBV24-1 combines with J gene TRBJ1-4, with TRBD1 as a possible D gene (5 bases). Trimming stripped 2 bases from V and 2 bases from J, with 8 bases between. Germline V gives CDR1 KGHDR, CDR2 SFDVKD. The CDR3 totals 15 residues. The CDR3 coding sequence is TGTGCCACCAGTGATTCCAGGGTGACTAATGAAAAACTGTTTTTT. Translating it yields CATSDSRVTNEKLFF.

The V and J genes are TRBV30 and TRBJ1-5; no clear D. CDR1 and CDR2 from the germline V gene are GTSNPN and SVGIG (reference sequence). This CDR3 has 13 residues. V was trimmed by 5 bases and J by 7 bases, leaving 15 bases between them. The CDR3 is CAWAGGSQQPQHF. The CDR3 coding sequence is TGTGCCTGGGCCGGAGGGTCTCAACAGCCCCAGCATTTT.

This clone was found a few times. The CDR3 loop is CASSSGVAGPRRETQYF. The CDR3 DNA follows: TGTGCCAGCAGCTCGGGGGTGGCGGGGCCACGGAGGGAGACCCAGTACTTC. The V gene is TRBV11-2, the J gene TRBJ2-5, with TRBD2 as a possible D gene (6 bases). The length of the CDR3 is 17 residues. Deletions cut 4 bases from V and 5 bases from J, with 23 bases between. From germline, CDR1 is SGHAT and CDR2 FQNNGV.

The chain links TRBV30 to TRBJ2-3, with 12 bases matching TRBD1. V lost 2 bases, J lost 5 bases, and 14 bases stayed unmatched. The germline V gene encodes CDR1 GTSNPN and CDR2 SVGIG (reference sequence). This CDR3 contains 18 residues. Here the CDR3 reads CAWSYGNRDRGPVDTQYF. In DNA, the CDR3 is TGTGCCTGGAGTTACGGAAACCGGGACAGGGGGCCTGTAGATACGCAGTATTTT.

This clone was detected only a few times. The chain is built from TRBV6-2 or TRBV6-3 and TRBJ1-1, with TRBD1 as a possible D gene (5 bases). The V and J ends lost 7 bases and 5 bases respectively, with 17 bases between them. CDR3 size: 14 residues. Germline V CDR1 and CDR2: MNHEY, SVGEGT. The CDR3 DNA reads TGTGCCAGCACCCCTACAGGTAGAGGTACTGAAGCTTTCTTT. It yields the protein CASTPTGRGTEAFF.

The chain employs TRBV15 and TRBJ1-1; no definite D call. The germline V and J ends were trimmed by 0 bases and 3 bases, with 8 bases remaining between them. This CDR3 has 14 residues. The germline gives CDR1 LNHNV, CDR2 YYDKDF (reference sequence). The CDR3 sequence: CATSRENADTEAFF. CDR3 DNA: TGTGCCACCAGCAGAGAAAACGCAGACACTGAAGCTTTCTTT.

The genes are TRBV5-6 and TRBJ2-7; D not certain. V shed 0 bases and J shed 4 bases, with 20 bases lying between them. CDR3 length: 17 residues. CDR1 is SGHDT, CDR2 YYEEEE, per germline. The CDR3 DNA sequence: TGTGCCAGCAGCTTGGAGTTCAGGCCACGACCCGCTTACGAGCAGTACTTC. Protein sequence: CASSLEFRPRPAYEQYF.